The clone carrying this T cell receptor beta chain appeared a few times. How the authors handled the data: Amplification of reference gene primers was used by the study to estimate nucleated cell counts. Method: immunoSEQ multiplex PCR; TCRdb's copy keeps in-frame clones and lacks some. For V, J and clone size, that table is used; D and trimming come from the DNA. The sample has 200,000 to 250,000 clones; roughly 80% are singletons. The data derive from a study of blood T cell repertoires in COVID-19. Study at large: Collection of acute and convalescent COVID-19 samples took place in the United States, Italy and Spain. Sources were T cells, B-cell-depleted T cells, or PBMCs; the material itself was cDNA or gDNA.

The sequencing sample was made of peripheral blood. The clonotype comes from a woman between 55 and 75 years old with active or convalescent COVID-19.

The CDR3 region has the DNA TGTGCCAGCAGCTTGGGATACCTCGCGGGAGGGAGGAACGAGCAGTACTTC. This encodes CASSLGYLAGGRNEQYF. This rearrangement joins TRBV5-6 to TRBJ2-7; 9 bases are shared with TRBD2. With V trimmed by 0 bases and J by 5 bases, 12 bases remained unmatched. Germline V gene lookup returns CDR1 SGHDT and CDR2 YYEEEE. This CDR3 spans 17 amino acids.